This is a list of T cell receptor beta chains from one sample in a study of T cells in Graves' hyperthyroidism and ophthalmopathy. Using its own MiXCR run on the multiplex PCR reads, TCRdb lists one record per CDR3 protein. The repertoire holds over 300,000 distinct CDR3 sequences, with about 14% as singletons. Sequencing input: blood. All receptors come from a woman aged 55-69 years with Graves' hyperthyroidism. Each CDR3 is given with its conserved first and last residue. D genes are given only for firm matches. Clone sizes are given selectively: once, few, many, or a class where the clone is expanded.

clone size: NA
J gene: TRBJ2-7
V gene: TRBV27
D gene: TRBD1
CDR3 protein: CASSTSKGQLSSYEQYF
CDR3 DNA: TGTGCCAGCAGTACCTCCAAGGGACAGCTTTCTTCCTACGAGCAGTACTTC

clone size: NA
J gene: TRBJ2-1
V gene: TRBV4-2
D gene: TRBD2
CDR3 protein: CASSQGGSGWGGEQFF
CDR3 DNA: TGTGCCAGCAGCCAGGGGGGAAGCGGGTGGGGGGGTGAGCAGTTCTTC

clone size: many
J gene: TRBJ2-4
V gene: TRBV6-1
D gene: TRBD2
CDR3 protein: CASSEASSGRNIQYF
CDR3 DNA: TGTGCCAGCAGTGAAGCTTCTAGCGGGAGAAACATTCAGTACTTC

clone size: many
J gene: TRBJ2-7
V gene: TRBV12-3/TRBV12-4
D gene: TRBD1
CDR3 protein: CATRRDRGYEQYF
CDR3 DNA: TGTGCCACAAGACGAGACAGGGGCTACGAGCAGTACTTC

clone size: many
J gene: TRBJ2-7
V gene: TRBV5-1
D gene: TRBD2
CDR3 protein: CASSLGLAADEQYF
CDR3 DNA: TGCGCCAGCAGCTTGGGCCTAGCGGCTGACGAGCAGTACTTC

clone size: many
J gene: TRBJ1-2
V gene: TRBV2
D gene: TRBD1
CDR3 protein: CASTRGQAANYGYTF
CDR3 DNA: TGTGCCAGCACCCGGGGACAGGCCGCTAACTATGGCTACACCTTC

clone size: many
J gene: TRBJ2-1
V gene: TRBV7-9
D gene: NA
CDR3 protein: CASSFGGHEQFF
CDR3 DNA: TGTGCCAGCAGCTTCGGAGGCCATGAGCAGTTCTTC

clone size: NA
J gene: TRBJ1-6
V gene: TRBV4-1
D gene: TRBD1
CDR3 protein: CASSQTVASGTGVYSLHF
CDR3 DNA: TGCGCCAGCAGCCAAACGGTCGCTTCCGGGACAGGGGTTTATTCCCTCCACTTT

clone size: many
J gene: TRBJ2-3
V gene: TRBV7-8
D gene: TRBD2
CDR3 protein: CASSLRRVAGGSDTQYF
CDR3 DNA: TGTGCCAGCAGCCTCCGGAGGGTAGCGGGAGGTTCAGATACGCAGTATTTT

clone size: many
J gene: TRBJ1-1
V gene: TRBV11-2
D gene: NA
CDR3 protein: CASSLDWGGTEAFF
CDR3 DNA: TGTGCCAGCAGCTTAGATTGGGGGGGCACTGAAGCTTTCTTT

clone size: few
J gene: TRBJ1-2
V gene: TRBV19
D gene: NA
CDR3 protein: CASSSRRGNGPHNGYTF
CDR3 DNA: TGTGCCAGTAGTTCACGGCGGGGTAATGGGCCTCATAATGGCTACACCTTC